The 18 T cell receptor beta chains given below trace back to one sample, sequenced in a study of blood T cell repertoires in COVID-19. Method: immunoSEQ multiplex PCR; TCRdb's copy keeps in-frame clones and lacks some. The sample holds 90,000 to 110,000 clones, 70% to 85% seen once. Sequences were obtained from peripheral blood. The receptors were gathered from a woman over 75 with active or convalescent COVID-19.

DNA of the CDR3: TGTGCCATCAGACCCCGGGATAATGAAAAACTGTTTTTT. Translation gives CAIRPRDNEKLFF. The chain combines TRBV10-3 with TRBJ1-4; D not resolved. Between the trimmed V and J ends, which lost 6 bases and 4 bases, there was a span of 9 bases. Germline lookup yields CDR1 ENHRY and CDR2 SYGVKD. The length of the CDR3 is 13 residues.

Concerning this clone: A junction end diverges from the germline sequence, so it may reflect a read error. The chain combines TRBV10-3 with TRBJ1-2; TRBD1 is a possible D gene (5 bases). CDR1 is ENHRY and CDR2 is SYGVKD in the germline V gene. This CDR3 spans 12 amino acids. The CDR3 is CAISDRGGRPRF. The CDR3 DNA reads TGTGCCATCAGTGATAGGGGCGGCAGACCTCGGTTC.

V is TRBV6-5 and J is TRBJ1-6; D is unclear. Germline assignment: CDR1 MNHEY and CDR2 SVGAGI. The CDR3 length is 15 residues. Between the trimmed V and J ends, which lost 6 bases and 6 bases, there was a span of 15 bases. This CDR3 reads CASRTVSTGNSPLHF. In DNA form, the CDR3 reads TGTGCCAGCAGAACAGTTTCTACCGGTAATTCACCCCTCCACTTT.

There are a few counts of this clone. The rearrangement links TRBV24-1 to TRBJ1-5; TRBD1 matches 8 bases. CDR1 and CDR2 from the germline V gene are KGHDR and SFDVKD. Losses at the gene ends were 7 bases for V and 1 base for J; bases not matched to a gene: 11. The CDR3 runs 17 residues. The CDR3 reads CATRAGQGKESNQPQHF. The CDR3 region has the DNA TGTGCCACCAGGGCAGGACAGGGAAAGGAGAGCAATCAGCCCCAGCATTTT.

The chain carries TRBV5-6 and TRBJ2-7; D remains unclear. CDR1 SGHDT and CDR2 YYEEEE come from the germline V gene. This CDR3 contains 14 residues. With 2 bases removed from V and 6 bases from J, the gap between germline ends came to 15 bases. CDR3 loop: CASSLRFESSEQYF. CDR3 nucleotides: TGTGCCAGCAGCTTACGCTTCGAGTCATCCGAGCAGTACTTC.

This clone was recorded only once. This chain links TRBV3-1 (or the pseudogene TRBV3-2) with TRBJ1-5, with D possibly matching TRBD1 (6 bases). Germline-derived CDR1 and CDR2 are LGHDT and YNNKEL (reference sequence). With 5 bases removed from V and 1 base from J, the gap between germline ends came to 18 bases. The CDR3 length is 17 residues. The CDR3 region has the DNA TGTGCCAGCAGCTCAACGGGGGGCGTCTCAAGCAATCAGCCCCAGCATTTT. Protein sequence: CASSSTGGVSSNQPQHF.

This clone showed up just a few times. The J gene is TRBJ1-3, the V gene TRBV27; TRBD1 agrees at 9 bases. The CDR3 contains 15 residues. The V gene's germline CDR1 is MNHEY and CDR2 SMNVEV (reference sequence). J lost 9 bases, V lost 5 bases, and 11 bases had no gene match. CDR3 sequence: CASSKKPGQGFTIYF. CDR3 bases: TGTGCCAGCAGTAAAAAACCGGGACAGGGATTCACCATATATTTT.

The chain recombines TRBV28 with TRBJ2-1, with 13 bases matching TRBD2. J lost 11 bases, V lost 5 bases, and 6 bases had no gene match. Germline V gene lookup returns CDR1 MDHEN and CDR2 SYDVKM. The CDR3 totals 14 residues. CDR3 bases: TGTGCCAGCAGTGTGGGACTAGCGGGACAAAAGCAGTTCTTC. Its protein product is CASSVGLAGQKQFF.

The chain joins TRBV27 to TRBJ1-1, with D perhaps matching TRBD1 (6 bases). Trimming took off 5 bases at V and 0 bases at J, with 16 bases between the two ends. The CDR3 sequence is 16 residues long. Germline CDR1 is MNHEY and CDR2 is SMNVEV (reference sequence). This CDR3 reads CASSSTPGVMNTEAFF. The DNA of the CDR3 is TGTGCCAGCAGTAGTACACCAGGGGTCATGAACACTGAAGCTTTCTTT.

This chain uses TRBV7-9 with TRBJ1-1; D might be TRBD1 (6 bases). CDR3 length: 15 amino acids. CDR1 and CDR2 from the germline V gene are SEHNR and FQNEAQ (reference sequence). V dropped 3 bases and J dropped 8 bases, with 19 bases sitting between them. The CDR3 reads CASSFAQQGGSEAFF. In nucleotides, the CDR3 is TGTGCCAGCAGCTTTGCCCAGCAAGGGGGATCAGAAGCTTTCTTT. Full variable domain (remainder filled in from reference TRBV7-9 and TRBJ1-1): DTGVSQNPRHKITKRGQNVTFRCDPISEHNRLYWYRQTLGQGPEFLTYFQNEAQLEKSRLLSDRFSAERPKGSFSTLEIQRTEQGDSAMYLCASSFAQQGGSEAFFGQGTRLTVV.

Here the CDR3 DNA reads TGTGCCACCAGTGAGCGGGGCCAGAGGGGCTACGAGCAGTACTTC. Translation: CATSERGQRGYEQYF. V and J are TRBV24-1 and TRBJ2-7, with D maybe TRBD2 (6 bases). The CDR3 runs to 15 residues. Germline CDR1 and CDR2: KGHDR and SFDVKD. Trimming took off 4 bases at V and 3 bases at J, with 15 bases between the two ends.

The chain employs TRBV3-1 (or the pseudogene TRBV3-2) and TRBJ2-1; 10 bases map to TRBD1. This CDR3 spans 17 amino acids. The trim removed 1 base at V and 4 bases at J, leaving 7 bases unmatched. The germline CDR1 and CDR2 sequences are LGHDT and YNNKEL (reference sequence). The CDR3 DNA reads as TGTGCCAGCAGCCAAGCGAGCGGGACAGGGGTTTACAATGAGCAGTTCTTC. Amino acid sequence: CASSQASGTGVYNEQFF.

The chain recombines TRBV4-1 with TRBJ2-7, with 11 nucleotides matching TRBD2. With 2 bases clipped from V and 2 bases from J, the junction kept 5 bases outside the gene matches. Per germline, CDR1 MGHRA and CDR2 YSYEKL. CDR3 length: 16 residues. In nucleotides, the CDR3 is TGCGCCAGCAGCCAACTTGTAGCGGGAGGGCCCTACGAGCAGTACTTC. As protein: CASSQLVAGGPYEQYF.

V usage is TRBV12-5 and J usage is TRBJ1-1; D is perhaps TRBD1 (5 bases). Germline values: CDR1 LGHNT, CDR2 FRNRAP. V lost 1 base and J 6 bases, leaving 12 bases between the germline ends. The CDR3 spans 14 residues. This CDR3 is CASGLERGGAEAFF. As DNA, the CDR3 is TGTGCTAGTGGTTTGGAGAGGGGAGGTGCTGAAGCTTTCTTT.

The V gene is TRBV7-2, the J gene TRBJ1-5, with 8 bases aligning to TRBD1. Germline lookup yields CDR1 SGHTA and CDR2 FQGNSA. After removal of 5 bases from V and 7 bases from J, the junction contained 7 bases not matched to a gene. The CDR3 loop spans 14 amino acids. CDR3 in DNA: TGTGCCAGCAGCCCGGACAGGGTCCCCCAGCCCCAGCATTTT. It yields the protein CASSPDRVPQPQHF. Looking up the rest from reference TRBV7-2 and TRBJ1-5 gives the full variable domain: GAGVSQSPSNKVTEKGKDVELRCDPISGHTALYWYRQSLGQGLEFLIYFQGNSAPDKSGLPSDRFSAERTGGSVSTLTIQRTQQEDSAVYLCASSPDRVPQPQHFGDGTRLSIL.

The chain joins TRBV7-2 to TRBJ2-5, with 12 bases matching TRBD2. This CDR3 comprises 15 residues. Germline CDR1 is SGHTA and CDR2 is FQGNSA. The trim removed 0 bases at V and 4 bases at J, leaving 0 bases unmatched. The CDR3 nucleotides read TGTGCCAGCAGCTTAGCGGGACTAGCGGGAGAGACCCAGTACTTC. It yields the protein CASSLAGLAGETQYF.

The chain joins TRBV5-4 to TRBJ2-7, with 9 bases identical to TRBD1. CDR3 length: 15 amino acids. Losses at the gene ends were 3 bases for V and 4 bases for J; bases not matched to a gene: 8. Germline CDR1 and CDR2: SGHNT and YYREEE (reference sequence). Here the CDR3 reads CASSSTGGAVYEQYF. DNA for the CDR3: TGTGCCAGCAGCTCCACAGGGGGCGCAGTATACGAGCAGTACTTC.

The V and J genes are TRBV28 and TRBJ1-5; D might be TRBD1 (5 bases). CDR1 and CDR2 from the germline V gene are MDHEN and SYDVKM. The V end was cut by 9 bases, the J end by 3 bases, with 12 bases between. The length of the CDR3 is 13 residues. DNA for the CDR3: TGTGCCAGTACAGGAAGTTACAATCAGCCCCAGCATTTT. Translated: CASTGSYNQPQHF.